This T cell receptor beta chain derives from a study of cytomegalovirus exposure and HLA in healthy donors (dated by TCRdb to the late 2010s). Regarding the research as a whole: According to an earlier analysis of 550 to 700 of the donors, some 180 million T cells yielded 95 million to 140 million unique TCR beta sequences and 276 Gb of sequence data. The study combined high-throughput TCR immunosequencing, statistical association of individual TCRs with disease status, and machine learning to predict cytomegalovirus infection status. Along with the roughly 700-subject first cohort, a separate validation cohort of over a hundred different subjects was used. In an earlier analysis of 550 to 700 of the donors, high-throughput TCR beta sequencing was used to judge whether each TCR beta V gene segment behaved as functional or pseudogenic. A later genetic analysis took genome-wide SNP genotypes for 398 of the 666 donors and used that subset as a discovery cohort. Class I and class II HLA loci were covered by the typing at four-digit resolution. Typing coverage differed by locus: A, B, C, DRB1 and DQB1 were typed in roughly 620-630 donors, DQA1 in approximately 520, DPA1 in 600 to 610, and DPB1 in just under 480. Donor age, sex, ethnicity and CMV serostatus were collected together with the repertoire data. An early release covering 550 to 700 HLA-typed donors comprised approximately 290 gigabases of sequencing data and 85 million or so unique TCR sequences. Of the roughly 400 genotyped donors, over 65% fell in the genetic ancestry cluster associated with self-reported Caucasian donors. The later analysis used no new phenotypic data to find candidate immune exposures, relying instead on TCR beta sequences and their occurrence across donors. A handful of DR-DQ haplotypes were treated as single units for association and clustering because of strong linkage in the cohort. The study aimed to test whether cataloging public T cell receptors could reveal signatures of past pathogen exposure. Every discovery cohort repertoire had been produced on one sequencing platform. The T cell repertoires of 666 subjects were profiled by immunosequencing and related to cytomegalovirus serostatus. Across some 400 genotyped donors of the cohort, an average of approximately 240,000 unique TCR beta nucleotide sequences per donor were sequenced, and roughly a sixth of those sequences were non-productive. A later analysis re-analyzed previously published TCR beta repertoires from 500 to 700 donors and added high-resolution HLA genotyping to study TCR occurrence patterns. Overall results and qualifications from the work: Because counts were too low, fewer than 20 rarely observed V segments, including chromosome 9 orphons, were excluded from the earlier analysis of some 540 of the donors. When HLA alleles, especially DR and DQ, strongly co-occurred, attributing TCR associations to individual alleles was difficult. In a later analysis, several top co-occurrence clusters were reported to appear linked to parvovirus B19, influenza, CMV and Epstein-Barr virus. The study listed 170 or so TCR beta chains as associated with cytomegalovirus. Because HLA typing was missing for some donors at each locus, association tests included only the typed subset. A further reported finding was that TCR beta sequences accurately predicted the HLA-A and HLA-B alleles for most subjects in the first cohort. In this cohort, only TCR beta chains were sequenced, and detectable features were limited by the absence of alpha or paired-chain data. Presence/absence analyses assumed roughly uniform sequencing depth across donors, an assumption that may not hold. The authors suggested that the approach could potentially be extended to other disease states and immunological phenotypes. A group of highly shared sequence variants was considered likely to be a technical artifact of the sequencing pipeline. A later analysis found that most CMV-associated TCR beta chains appeared HLA-restricted, with HLA associations seemingly driven largely by CMV exposure. In vitro tests confirmed that a few of the cytomegalovirus-associated TCR beta chains recognize cytomegalovirus antigens. In both the original and validation cohorts, the classifier was reported to diagnose cytomegalovirus status with high specificity and sensitivity. V-gene and J-gene trimming of TCR beta chains was associated with a missense DCLRE1C variant in a later genetic analysis, and the association was replicated in an independent cohort. The only immune exposure information available for the cohort was CMV serostatus. Across donors, most TCR sequences were observed very rarely, whereas some public TCRs were present in many individuals. In a later genetic analysis, fewer N-insertions in productive TCRs were reported among donors in an Asian-associated ancestry cluster than the roughly 700-donor mean. The 87-base-pair reads could not distinguish some IMGT-functional V segments, including TRBV6-2 and TRBV6-3, so those segments were excluded. In a later analysis, more than 15,000 TCR beta sequences were associated with specific HLA alleles at a false discovery rate of 0.05. According to a later analysis, TCR association rates differed among HLA loci, with DRB1 alleles showing the most associated TCRs and HLA-C alleles showing the fewest. Correlated functional status among segregating V segments might reflect linkage disequilibrium, but an unknown experimental factor could not be ruled out. In a later analysis, HLA-associated TCR beta chains showed more clonal expansion and lower generation probabilities than non-associated chains that were equally common. Broadly in line with IMGT annotations, most TCR beta V segments showed up in productive rearrangements about 87% or about 30% of the time in an earlier analysis of around 600 of the donors.

Library construction relied on the immunoSEQ multiplex PCR assay. The multiplex PCR relied on a mix of 60 forward primers for TCR Vbeta segments and 13 reverse primers for TCR Jbeta segments. A multiplex PCR assay on genomic DNA amplified the CDR3 region of rearranged TCR beta genes. The amplified TCR beta libraries were sequenced on the Illumina HiSeq System as 87-base-pair reads. Turning to the authors' computational methods: A later analysis counted some 80 million unique TCR beta chains across the 670 or so repertoires, and roughly 11 million of these chains were shared by at least two donors. To remove PCR and sequencing errors, raw reads were error-corrected and collapsed into unique sequences using a nearest-neighbor algorithm that merged closely related sequences. CDR3 sequences were aligned to IMGT reference sequences to assign V, D and J gene segments. For a sequence to be retained, a match of at least six nucleotides to both a V gene segment and a J gene segment was required. A rearrangement was called productive if the CDR3 had no stop codons and remained in frame with V and J, and every other rearrangement was called non-productive. Following IMGT convention, CDR3 was defined as the stretch from the second conserved V-encoded cysteine to the conserved J-encoded phenylalanine. Sequences without an unambiguous match to a single V gene segment were excluded from the earlier analysis of 500 to 700 of the donors. An earlier analysis of several hundred of the donors called V segments functional above 56.7% productive rearrangements and segregating when the between-donor standard deviation exceeded 5%. A statistical classification framework was built for diagnosing cytomegalovirus status from the catalog of TCR beta chain sequences. In a later analysis, TCR nucleotide sequences were compared against IMGT/GENE-DB human TR gene sequences so that V and J genes could be assigned. Using the TCRdist pipeline, a later analysis assigned CDR3 sequences along with most-parsimonious VDJ recombination scenarios. In a later analysis, each TCR beta chain was defined by its CDR3 amino acid sequence together with its V-gene family, and reads lacking a unique V-gene family were excluded. In a later analysis, a few hundred highly shared, low-generation-probability nucleotide sequences were removed to address suspected cross-contamination and a sequencing artifact. In a later analysis, a clonal expansion index for each public chain was calculated from normalized within-repertoire ranks of inferred template counts. In a later analysis, generation probabilities were computed with a VDJ recombination model fitted to out-of-frame rearrangements, and the resulting probabilities were checked against IGoR. In a later analysis, hypergeometric tests were used to score TCR-TCR, TCR-HLA and TCR-CMV co-occurrence, with a repertoire-size bias correction applied to TCR pairs. In a later analysis, false discovery rates were estimated by permuting HLA or CMV assignments 20 times. A later analysis grouped co-occurring TCRs with DBSCAN, adding TCRdist sequence similarity when clustering within HLA-allele-positive subsets. Repertoires with fewer than 30,000 or more than 120,000 public chains were left out of co-occurrence clustering, as were five repertoires with anomalous nucleotide sharing. TCRdb obtained this table from immuneACCESS and retained in-frame rearrangements with V and J assigned. These tables miss some clones; where compared with another copy, unresolved V genes account for less than half of the shortfall, and the remainder is unexplained. That table gives V, J and clone size, and the DNA gave D and trimming. The sample includes around 180,000 clones, with just under 85% observed a single time. Around 5% of the sample comes from the top ten.

As for this clone: Its binding antigen is unknown. No base quality values were provided; no much bigger clone lies one nucleotide off.

The cohort consisted of fewer than 700 healthy bone marrow donors. At the time of sampling, every cohort member was nominally healthy, though immune exposures that went unrecorded were likely present. The donor was CMV seropositive and was included in the group of almost 300 seropositive cohort members. Each donor provided a peripheral blood sample, and peripheral blood mononuclear cells were used for TCR beta sequencing. The Qiagen DNeasy Blood Extraction Kit was used to extract genomic DNA from the blood cell samples. The cysteine opens and the phenylalanine closes a CDR3 of 14 amino acids. The DNA shown is the 42-base CDR3, in frame from base 1. The germline V gene (reference sequence) provides CDR1 SGHKS and CDR2 YYEKEE. V is cut by 1 base and J by 4 bases, and the space between the germline ends is 11 bases.

Here the chain combines TRBV5-5 and TRBJ1-2, with a weak D call of TRBD1 (6 bases match). Material: PBMCs. The clonotype originates from a girl aged 10 to 17 in good health and CMV-seropositive. The bases read TGTGCCAGCAGCTTGTGGGGGCGGGCCTATGGCTACACCTTC. Its translation reads: CASSLWGRAYGYTF.